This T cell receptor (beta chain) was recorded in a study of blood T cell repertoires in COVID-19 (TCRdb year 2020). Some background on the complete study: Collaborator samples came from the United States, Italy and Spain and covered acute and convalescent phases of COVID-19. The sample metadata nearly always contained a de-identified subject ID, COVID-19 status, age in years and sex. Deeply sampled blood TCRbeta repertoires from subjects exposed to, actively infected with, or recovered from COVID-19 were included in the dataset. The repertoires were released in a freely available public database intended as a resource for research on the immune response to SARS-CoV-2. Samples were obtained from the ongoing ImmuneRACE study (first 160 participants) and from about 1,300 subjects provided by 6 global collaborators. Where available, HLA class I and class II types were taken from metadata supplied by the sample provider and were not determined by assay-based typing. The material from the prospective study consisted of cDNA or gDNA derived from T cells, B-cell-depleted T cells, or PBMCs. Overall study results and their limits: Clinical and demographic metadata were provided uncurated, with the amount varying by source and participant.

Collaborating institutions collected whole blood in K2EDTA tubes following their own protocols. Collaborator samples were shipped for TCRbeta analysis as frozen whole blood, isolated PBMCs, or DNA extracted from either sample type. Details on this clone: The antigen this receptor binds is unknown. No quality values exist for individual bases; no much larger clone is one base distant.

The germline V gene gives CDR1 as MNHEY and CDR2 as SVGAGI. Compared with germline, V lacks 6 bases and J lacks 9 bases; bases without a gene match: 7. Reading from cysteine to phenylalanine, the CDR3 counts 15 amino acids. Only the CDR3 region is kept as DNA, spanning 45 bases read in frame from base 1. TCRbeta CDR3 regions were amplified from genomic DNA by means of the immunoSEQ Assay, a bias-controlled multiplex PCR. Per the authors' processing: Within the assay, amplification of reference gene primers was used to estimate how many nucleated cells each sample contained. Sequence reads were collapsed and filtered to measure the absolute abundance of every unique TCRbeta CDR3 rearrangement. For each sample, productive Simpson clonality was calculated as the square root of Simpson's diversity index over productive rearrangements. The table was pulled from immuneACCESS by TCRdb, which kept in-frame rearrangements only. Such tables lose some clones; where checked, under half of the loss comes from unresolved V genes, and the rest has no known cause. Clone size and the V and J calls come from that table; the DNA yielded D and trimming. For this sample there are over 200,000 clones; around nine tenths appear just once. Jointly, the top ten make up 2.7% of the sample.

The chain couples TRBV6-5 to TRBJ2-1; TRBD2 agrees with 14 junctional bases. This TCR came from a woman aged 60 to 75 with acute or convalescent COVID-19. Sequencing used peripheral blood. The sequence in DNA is TGTGCCAGCAGGACCGGGACTAGCGGGAGAGGTGAGCAGTTCTTC. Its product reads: CASRTGTSGRGEQFF.